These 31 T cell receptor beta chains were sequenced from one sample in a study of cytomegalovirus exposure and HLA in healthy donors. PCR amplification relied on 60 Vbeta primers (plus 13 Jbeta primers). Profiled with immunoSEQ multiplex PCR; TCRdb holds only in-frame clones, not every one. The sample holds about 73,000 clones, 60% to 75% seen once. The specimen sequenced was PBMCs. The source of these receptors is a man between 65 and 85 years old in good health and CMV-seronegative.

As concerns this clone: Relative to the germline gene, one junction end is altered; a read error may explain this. The CDR3 nucleotides are TGTGCTAGCAGTTCGGGACTAGCGGGGAGCACAGATACGCAGTATTTT. Translated, it gives CASSSGLAGSTDTQYF. The chain links TRBV7-7 to TRBJ2-3; 13 nucleotides align to TRBD2. CDR3 length equals 16 residues. CDR1 SSHAT and CDR2 FNYEAQ come from the germline V gene (reference sequence).

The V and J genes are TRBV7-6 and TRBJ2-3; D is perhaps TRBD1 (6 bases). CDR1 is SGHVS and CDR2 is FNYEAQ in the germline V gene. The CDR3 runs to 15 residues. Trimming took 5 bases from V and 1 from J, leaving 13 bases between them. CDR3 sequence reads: CASSGWTEGTDTQYF. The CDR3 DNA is TGTGCCAGCAGCGGATGGACAGAGGGCACAGATACGCAGTATTTT.

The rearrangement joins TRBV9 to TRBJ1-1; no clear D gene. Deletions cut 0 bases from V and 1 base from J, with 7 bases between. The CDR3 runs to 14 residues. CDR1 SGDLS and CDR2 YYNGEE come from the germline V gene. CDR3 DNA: TGTGCCAGCAGCGTAGCAGGCCAGAACACTGAAGCTTTCTTT. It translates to CASSVAGQNTEAFF. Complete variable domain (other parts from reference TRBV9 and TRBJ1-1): DSGVTQTPKHLITATGQRVTLRCSPRSGDLSVYWYQQSLDQGLQFLIQYYNGEERAKGNILERFSAQQFPDLHSELNLSSLELGDSALYFCASSVAGQNTEAFFGQGTRLTVV.

CDR3 loop: CSVPFGGRAYNEQFF. CDR3 sequence (DNA): TGCAGCGTTCCCTTTGGCGGGAGGGCCTACAATGAGCAGTTCTTC. V and J are TRBV29-1 and TRBJ2-1; TRBD2 agrees at 9 bases. The CDR3 length is 15 residues. CDR1 is SQVTM, CDR2 ANQGSEA, per germline. J gave up 2 bases and V 5 bases, and 7 bases lay outside the gene matches.

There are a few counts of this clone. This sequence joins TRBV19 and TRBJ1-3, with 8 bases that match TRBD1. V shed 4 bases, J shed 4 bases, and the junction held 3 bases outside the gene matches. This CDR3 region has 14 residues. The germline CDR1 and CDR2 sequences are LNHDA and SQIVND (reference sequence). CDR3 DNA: TGTGCCAGTAGTAGAGGACAGGGCGGAAACACCATATATTTT. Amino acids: CASSRGQGGNTIYF.

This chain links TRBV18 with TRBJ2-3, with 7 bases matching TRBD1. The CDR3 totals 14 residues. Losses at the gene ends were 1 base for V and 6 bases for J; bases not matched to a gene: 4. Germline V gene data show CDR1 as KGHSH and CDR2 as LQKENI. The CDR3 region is CASSPLGQADTQYF. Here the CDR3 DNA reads TGTGCCAGCTCACCACTTGGACAGGCGGATACGCAGTATTTT.

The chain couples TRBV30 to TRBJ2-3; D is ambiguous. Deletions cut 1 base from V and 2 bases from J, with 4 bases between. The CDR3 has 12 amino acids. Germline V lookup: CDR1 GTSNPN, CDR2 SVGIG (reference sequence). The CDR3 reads CAWSANTDTQYF. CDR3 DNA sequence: TGTGCCTGGAGTGCAAACACAGATACGCAGTATTTT.

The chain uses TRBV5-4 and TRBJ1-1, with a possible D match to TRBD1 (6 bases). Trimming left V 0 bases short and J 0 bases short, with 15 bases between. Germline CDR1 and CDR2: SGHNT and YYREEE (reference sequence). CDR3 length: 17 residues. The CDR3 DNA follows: TGTGCCAGCAGCTTGGGAACAGGGCCCGCCATGAACACTGAAGCTTTCTTT. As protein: CASSLGTGPAMNTEAFF.

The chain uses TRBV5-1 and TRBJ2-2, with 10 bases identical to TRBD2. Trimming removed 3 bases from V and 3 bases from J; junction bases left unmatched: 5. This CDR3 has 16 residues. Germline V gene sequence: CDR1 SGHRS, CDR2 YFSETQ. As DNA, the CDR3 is TGCGCCAGCAGCTCGTCTAGCGGGGGTTACACCGGGGAGCTGTTTTTT. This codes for CASSSSSGGYTGELFF.

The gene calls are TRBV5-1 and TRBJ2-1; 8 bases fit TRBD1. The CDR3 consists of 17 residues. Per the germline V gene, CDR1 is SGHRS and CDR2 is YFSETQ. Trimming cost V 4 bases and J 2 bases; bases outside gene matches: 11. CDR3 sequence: CASSQGQVSSAYNEQFF. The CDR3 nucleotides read TGCGCCAGCAGCCAGGGACAGGTCTCAAGCGCCTACAATGAGCAGTTCTTC.

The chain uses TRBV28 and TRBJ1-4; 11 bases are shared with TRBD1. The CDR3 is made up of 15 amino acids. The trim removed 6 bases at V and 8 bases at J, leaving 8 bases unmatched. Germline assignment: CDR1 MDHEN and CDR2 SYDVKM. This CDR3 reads CASRSAGQGGEKLFF. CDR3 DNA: TGTGCCAGCAGATCCGCGGGACAGGGGGGGGAAAAACTGTTTTTT.

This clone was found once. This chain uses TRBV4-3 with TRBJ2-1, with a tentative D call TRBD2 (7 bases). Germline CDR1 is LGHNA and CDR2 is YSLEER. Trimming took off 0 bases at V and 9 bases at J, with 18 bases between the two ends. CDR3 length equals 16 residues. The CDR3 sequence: CASSQEGRGVVGEQFF. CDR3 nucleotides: TGCGCCAGCAGCCAAGAGGGGAGGGGGGTTGTGGGTGAGCAGTTCTTC.

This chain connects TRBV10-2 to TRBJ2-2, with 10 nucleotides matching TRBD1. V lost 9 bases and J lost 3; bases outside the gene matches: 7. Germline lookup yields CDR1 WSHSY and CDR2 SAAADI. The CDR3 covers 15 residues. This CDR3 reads CASRSGTGDTGELFF. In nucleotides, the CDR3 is TGCGCCAGTAGAAGCGGGACAGGGGACACCGGGGAGCTGTTTTTT.

The CDR3 sequence is CASSLTSGTNNEQFF. The CDR3 DNA follows: TGTGCCAGCAGCTTAACTAGCGGGACGAACAATGAGCAGTTCTTC. The chain joins TRBV7-2 to TRBJ2-1, with 10 bases identical to TRBD2. This CDR3 region has 15 residues. The germline gives CDR1 SGHTA, CDR2 FQGNSA. With 2 bases clipped from V and 5 bases from J, the junction kept 3 bases outside the gene matches.

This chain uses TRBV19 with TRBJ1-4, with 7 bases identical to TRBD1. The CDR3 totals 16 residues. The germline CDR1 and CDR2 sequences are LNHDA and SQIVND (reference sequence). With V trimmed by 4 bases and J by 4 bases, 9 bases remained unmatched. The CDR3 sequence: CASSSTGVIINEKLFF. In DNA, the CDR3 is TGTGCCAGTAGTAGTACAGGGGTCATCATTAATGAAAAACTGTTTTTT.

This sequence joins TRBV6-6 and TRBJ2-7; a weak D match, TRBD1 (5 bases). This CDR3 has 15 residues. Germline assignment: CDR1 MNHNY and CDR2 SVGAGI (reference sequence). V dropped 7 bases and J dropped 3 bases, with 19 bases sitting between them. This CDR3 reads CASTSTRDSSYEQYF. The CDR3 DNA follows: TGTGCCAGCACCTCTACCCGAGACAGCAGCTACGAGCAGTACTTC.

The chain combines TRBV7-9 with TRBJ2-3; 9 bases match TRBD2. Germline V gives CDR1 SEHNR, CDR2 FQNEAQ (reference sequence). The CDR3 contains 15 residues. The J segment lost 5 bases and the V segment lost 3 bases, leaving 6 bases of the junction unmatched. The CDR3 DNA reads TGTGCCAGCAGCTTGTTGCGGGGGGGTGGAGATACGCAGTATTTT. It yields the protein CASSLLRGGGDTQYF.

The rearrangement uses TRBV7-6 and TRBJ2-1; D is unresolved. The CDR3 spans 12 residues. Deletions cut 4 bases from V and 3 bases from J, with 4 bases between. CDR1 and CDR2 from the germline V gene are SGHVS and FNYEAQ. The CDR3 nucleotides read TGTGCCAGCAGCTATAGCTACAATGAGCAGTTCTTC. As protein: CASSYSYNEQFF.

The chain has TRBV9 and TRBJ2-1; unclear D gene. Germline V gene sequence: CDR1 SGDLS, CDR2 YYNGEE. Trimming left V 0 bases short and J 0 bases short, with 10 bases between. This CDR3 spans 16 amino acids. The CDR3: CASSVGLESSYNEQFF. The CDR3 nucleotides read TGTGCCAGCAGCGTAGGGCTGGAGAGCTCCTACAATGAGCAGTTCTTC. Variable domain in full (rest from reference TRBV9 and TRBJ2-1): DSGVTQTPKHLITATGQRVTLRCSPRSGDLSVYWYQQSLDQGLQFLIQYYNGEERAKGNILERFSAQQFPDLHSELNLSSLELGDSALYFCASSVGLESSYNEQFFGPGTRLTVL.

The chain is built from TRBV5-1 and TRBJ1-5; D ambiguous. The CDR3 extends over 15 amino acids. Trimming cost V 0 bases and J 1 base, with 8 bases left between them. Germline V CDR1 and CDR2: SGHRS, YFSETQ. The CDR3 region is CASSLDGASNQPQHF. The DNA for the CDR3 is TGCGCCAGCAGCTTGGACGGTGCGAGCAATCAGCCCCAGCATTTT.

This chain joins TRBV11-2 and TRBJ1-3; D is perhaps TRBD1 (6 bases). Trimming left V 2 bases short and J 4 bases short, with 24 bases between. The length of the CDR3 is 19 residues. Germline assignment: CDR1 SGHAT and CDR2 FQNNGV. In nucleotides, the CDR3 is TGTGCCAGCAGCTTATTAGTGGGGGTGGACAGCTTGTACGGAAACACCATATATTTT. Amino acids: CASSLLVGVDSLYGNTIYF.

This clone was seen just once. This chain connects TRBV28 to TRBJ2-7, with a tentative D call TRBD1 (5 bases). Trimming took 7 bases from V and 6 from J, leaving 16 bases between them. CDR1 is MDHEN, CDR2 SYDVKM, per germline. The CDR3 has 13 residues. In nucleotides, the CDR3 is TGTGCCAGCACAATGGGGCGCTTAGGCGAGCAGTACTTC. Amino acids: CASTMGRLGEQYF.

CDR3 DNA sequence: TGTGCCTGGAGGACACAGGTTATCGGTTCACCCCTCCACTTT. Amino acids: CAWRTQVIGSPLHF. The rearrangement uses TRBV30 and TRBJ1-6; tentative D call: TRBD1 (5 bases). Trimming removed 3 bases at V and 9 bases at J, with 15 bases between. The CDR3 is 14 residues long. Germline V gives CDR1 GTSNPN, CDR2 SVGIG (reference sequence).

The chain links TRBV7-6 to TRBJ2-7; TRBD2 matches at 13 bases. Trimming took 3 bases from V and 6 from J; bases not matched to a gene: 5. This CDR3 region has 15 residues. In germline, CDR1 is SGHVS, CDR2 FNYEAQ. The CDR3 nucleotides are TGTGCCAGCAGCTTGACCGGGACTAGCGGGACCGAGCAGTACTTC. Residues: CASSLTGTSGTEQYF.

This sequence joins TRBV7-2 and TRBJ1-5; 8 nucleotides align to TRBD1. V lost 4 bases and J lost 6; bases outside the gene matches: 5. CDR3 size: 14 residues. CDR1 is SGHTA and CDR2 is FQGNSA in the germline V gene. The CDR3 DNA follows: TGTGCCAGCAGCTCGGACAGGGTTAGTCAGCCCCAGCATTTT. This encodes CASSSDRVSQPQHF.

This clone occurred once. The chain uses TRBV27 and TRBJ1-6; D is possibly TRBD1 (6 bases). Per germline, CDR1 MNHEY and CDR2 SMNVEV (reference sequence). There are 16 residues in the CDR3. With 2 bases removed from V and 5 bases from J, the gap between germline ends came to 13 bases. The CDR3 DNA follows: TGTGCCAGCAGTTTAGGGGTACAGGGTCATAATTCACCCCTCCACTTT. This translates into CASSLGVQGHNSPLHF.

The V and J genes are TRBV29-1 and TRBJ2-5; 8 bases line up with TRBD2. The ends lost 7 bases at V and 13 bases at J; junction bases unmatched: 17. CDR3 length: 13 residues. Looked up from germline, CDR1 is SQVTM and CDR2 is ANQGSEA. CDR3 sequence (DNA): TGCAGCGCTCTGCCGGGCGGGGGGCCCCCTCCGTACTTC. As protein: CSALPGGGPPPYF.

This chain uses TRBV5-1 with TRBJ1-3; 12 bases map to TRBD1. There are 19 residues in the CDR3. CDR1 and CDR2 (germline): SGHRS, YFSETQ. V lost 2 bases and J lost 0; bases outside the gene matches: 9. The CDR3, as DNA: TGCGCCAGCAGCTTAGGGGGACAGGGGGCCGGGAACTCTGGAAACACCATATATTTT. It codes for CASSLGGQGAGNSGNTIYF. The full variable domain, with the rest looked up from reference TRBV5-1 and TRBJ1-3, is KAGVTQTPRYLIKTRGQQVTLSCSPISGHRSVSWYQQTPGQGLQFLFEYFSETQRNKGNFPGRFSGRQFSNSRSEMNVSTLELGDSALYLCASSLGGQGAGNSGNTIYFGEGSWLTVV.

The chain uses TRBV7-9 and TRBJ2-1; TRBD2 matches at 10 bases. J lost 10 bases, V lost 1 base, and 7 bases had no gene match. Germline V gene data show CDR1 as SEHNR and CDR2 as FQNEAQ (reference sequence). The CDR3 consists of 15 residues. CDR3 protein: CASSLEAGGGGEQFF. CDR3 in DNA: TGTGCCAGCAGCTTAGAAGCGGGAGGGGGCGGAGAGCAGTTCTTC.

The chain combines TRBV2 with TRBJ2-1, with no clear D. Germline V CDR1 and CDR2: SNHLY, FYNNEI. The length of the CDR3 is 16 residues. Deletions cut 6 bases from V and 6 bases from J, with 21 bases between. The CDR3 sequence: CASSLQSPLNGNEQFF. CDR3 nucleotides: TGTGCCAGCAGCCTTCAATCCCCCCTAAACGGCAATGAGCAGTTCTTC.

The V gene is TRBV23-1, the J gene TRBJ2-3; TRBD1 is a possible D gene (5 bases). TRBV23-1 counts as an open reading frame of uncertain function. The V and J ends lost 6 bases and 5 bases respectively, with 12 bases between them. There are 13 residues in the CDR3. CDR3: CASREGVGDTQYF. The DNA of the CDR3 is TGCGCCAGCAGAGAAGGGGTAGGAGATACGCAGTATTTT.